This is a list of T cell receptor beta chains from one sample in a study of OX40 agonist ivuxolimab in advanced cancers. TCRdb keeps only in-frame clones here, not all; method: immunoSEQ multiplex PCR. This table has under 100,000 clones, approximately 91% appearing once. The sequences come from CD4+ or CD8+ T cells sorted from blood, collected in a trial of the OX40 agonist ivuxolimab. All receptors come from an adult with an advanced solid tumor such as melanoma, head and neck, liver or kidney cancer. Both conserved end residues are part of each CDR3. The order of the fields is J gene, V gene, clone size, D gene, CDR3 DNA, CDR3 protein. D genes are given only for firm matches. Size values are once, few and many counts, or a class for expanded clones, and some rows have none.

>TRBJ2-1|TRBV2|.|.
TGTGCCAGCAGTGTAAAGTCCGAAAATGAGCAGTTCTTC
CASSVKSENEQFF
>TRBJ1-5|TRBV5-5|.|TRBD1
TGTGCCAGCAGCTTGGGGAGAGGGGGCGCAGGCAATCAGCCCCAGCATTTT
CASSLGRGGAGNQPQHF
>TRBJ1-4|TRBV5-1|once|TRBD1
TGCGCCAGCAGCTTTGCGCCGGGACAGGGGGCAGCTAATGAAAAACTGTTTTTT
CASSFAPGQGAANEKLFF
>TRBJ2-2|TRBV2|.|.
TGTGCCAGCAGTGTGGTCCAAAACACCGGGGAGCTGTTTTTT
CASSVVQNTGELFF
>TRBJ1-4|TRBV5-1|.|.
TGCGCCAGCAGCTTCGACGGTACGGGTGAAAAACTGTTTTTT
CASSFDGTGEKLFF
>TRBJ1-2|TRBV18|.|.
TGTGCCAGCTCACCAGGAGTTTTGGCCGGACAGCGGGGCTACACCTTC
CASSPGVLAGQRGYTF
>TRBJ1-6|TRBV6-6|once|.
TGTGCCAGCAGTCAATCAGGGTTTCGCTCACCCCTCCACTTT
CASSQSGFRSPLHF
>TRBJ1-2|TRBV29-1|.|.
TGCAGCGTGGGGCGGGGGGACGGCTACACCTTC
CSVGRGDGYTF
>TRBJ1-1|TRBV30|.|.
TGTGCCTGGAGTCCTCACAGGGAAGACACTGAAGCTTTCTTT
CAWSPHREDTEAFF
>TRBJ2-2|TRBV7-8|.|.
TGTGCCAGCAGCTTATATGAAAGGGGCACCGGGGAGCTGTTTTTT
CASSLYERGTGELFF
>TRBJ1-2|TRBV7-2|.|.
TGTGCCAGCAGCTCCCCGAATTTAATACAGGTCTATGGCTACACCTTC
CASSSPNLIQVYGYTF
>TRBJ2-3|TRBV29-1|.|TRBD1
TGCAGCGTTGGACAGGGCGGCACAGATACGCAGTATTTT
CSVGQGGTDTQYF
>TRBJ2-7|TRBV2|medium-sized|TRBD2
TGTGCCGGCGGTCTAGCGGGATACGAGCAGTACTTC
CAGGLAGYEQYF
>TRBJ1-4|TRBV29-1|.|.
TGCGGAGGAGCCTCAGACGCAACTAATGAAAAACTGTTTTTT
CGGASDATNEKLFF
>TRBJ2-7|TRBV29-1|few|.
TGCAGCGTTGTGGGGAACAGGCAGATTGGCAACGAGCAGTACTTC
CSVVGNRQIGNEQYF
>TRBJ2-1|TRBV5-4|.|TRBD1
TGTGCCAGCAGCTTAAGACAGGGCTACAATGAGCAGTTCTTC
CASSLRQGYNEQFF
>TRBJ1-6|TRBV30|.|TRBD1
TGTGCCTGGTCGACAGGGAATAATTCACCCCTCCACTTT
CAWSTGNNSPLHF
>TRBJ1-2|TRBV6-5|.|.
TGTGCCAGCAGTTATTTCCGGAAGGGCGGCTACACCTTC
CASSYFRKGGYTF
>TRBJ1-2|TRBV5-6|.|.
TGTGCCAGCAGCTTGAGCAACTATGGCTACACCTTC
CASSLSNYGYTF
>TRBJ1-1|TRBV10-1|.|.
TGCGCCAGCAGCCAAGCTGGGGGCATTGAAGCTTTCTTT
CASSQAGGIEAFF
>TRBJ2-3|TRBV11-2|.|.
TGTGCCAGCAGCTCCCTGGCAGATACGCAGTATTTT
CASSSLADTQYF
>TRBJ2-2|TRBV9|.|.
TGTGCCAGCAGACAGGGACCTAACACCGGGGAGCTGTTTTTT
CASRQGPNTGELFF
>TRBJ2-6|TRBV27|.|TRBD2
TGTGCCAGCAGTTTATGGGGACTAGAGGTCCCTCTTTCTGGGGCCAACGTCCTGACTTTC
CASSLWGLEVPLSGANVLTF
>TRBJ2-3|TRBV19|.|TRBD2
TGTGCCAGTAGCCTACTAGCGGACACAGATACGCAGTATTTT
CASSLLADTDTQYF
>TRBJ2-7|TRBV6-1|.|.
TGTGCCAGCAGTGAAGCGTTTGGGGGTGTCTTCCCCTACGAGCAGTACTTC
CASSEAFGGVFPYEQYF
>TRBJ2-7|TRBV13|.|TRBD1
TGTGCCAGCAGATACCGACAGGGGGAGCAGTACTTC
CASRYRQGEQYF
>TRBJ2-7|TRBV5-1|.|.
TGCGCCAGCAGTAATTACGACAGCTCCTACGAGCAGTACTTC
CASSNYDSSYEQYF
>TRBJ2-3|TRBV5-1|.|TRBD1
TGCGCCAGCAGTTTCCAGGGGGCGCATAACACAGATACGCAGTATTTT
CASSFQGAHNTDTQYF
>TRBJ1-5|TRBV6-1|.|.
TGTGCCAGCAGTGAAGCGGGGAATCAGCCCCAGCATTTT
CASSEAGNQPQHF
>TRBJ1-1|TRBV10-3|.|.
TGTGCCATCAGTGAGTCGCCGCAGGGCACTGAAGCTTTCTTT
CAISESPQGTEAFF
>TRBJ1-5|TRBV6-5|.|.
TGTGCCAGCAGCCGACAGGCCGTCAATCAGCCCCAGCATTTT
CASSRQAVNQPQHF
>TRBJ1-1|TRBV18|.|TRBD1
TGTGCCAGCTCACCTACCGACGGGACAGGGGGCTGGAGGACTGAAGCTTTCTTT
CASSPTDGTGGWRTEAFF
>TRBJ2-2|TRBV9|.|TRBD2
TGTGCCAGCAGCGTGGGCGGGAGGGCCGGCACCGGGGAGCTGTTTTTT
CASSVGGRAGTGELFF
>TRBJ2-2|TRBV18|.|.
TGTGCCAGCTCACCTCTAGACACGAACACCGGGGAGCTGTTTTTT
CASSPLDTNTGELFF
>TRBJ1-2|TRBV10-2|.|.
TGCGCCAGCAGTGAGTCGCGGGGCTACTATGGCTACACCTTC
CASSESRGYYGYTF
>TRBJ2-3|TRBV2|.|TRBD2
TGTGCCAGCGGGGGGGGTCCCCCAGATACGCAGTATTTT
CASGGGPPDTQYF
>TRBJ2-4|TRBV27|.|TRBD1
TGTGCCAGCAGGGAAAAGGACAGGAAAAACATTCAGTACTTC
CASREKDRKNIQYF
>TRBJ2-3|TRBV11-2|.|.
TGTGCCAGCAGCTTTCAACGGGGGGCCCCCACAGATACGCAGTATTTT
CASSFQRGAPTDTQYF
>TRBJ2-3|TRBV28|.|.
TGTGCCAGCAGTACAGGGTGGGTTACGCAGTATTTT
CASSTGWVTQYF
>TRBJ1-1|TRBV28|.|TRBD1
TGTGCCAGCAACGAAATCGGCCGGGACAGGGGGTCAGAAGCTTTCTTT
CASNEIGRDRGSEAFF
>TRBJ2-7|TRBV6-1|.|TRBD2
TGTGCCAGCATTGTAGCGGGAGGCCACGAGCAGTACTTC
CASIVAGGHEQYF
>TRBJ2-1|TRBV6-4|few|TRBD2
TGTGCCAGCAGTGGAAGCGGGGGGGCCTATGAGCAGTTCTTC
CASSGSGGAYEQFF
>TRBJ2-3|TRBV6-6|.|.
TGTGCCAGCAGGGTGGGCAGGGGCACAGATACGCAGTATTTT
CASRVGRGTDTQYF
>TRBJ2-5|TRBV12-5|.|.
TGTGCTAGTGGTTTATGGGGAGTAATGGAGACCCAGTACTTC
CASGLWGVMETQYF
>TRBJ1-2|TRBV19|few|.
TGTGCCAGTAGCCCCTTGACCTCGGGGGGCTACACCTTC
CASSPLTSGGYTF
>TRBJ2-7|TRBV7-8|.|.
TGTGCCAGCAGCTTAGCTGGGACCGTCGAGCAGTACTTC
CASSLAGTVEQYF
>TRBJ2-2|TRBV5-4|.|TRBD2
TGTGCCAGCAGCTTGGGACTAGCGGGAGGGAGCGGCGGGGAGCTGTTTTTT
CASSLGLAGGSGGELFF
>TRBJ1-3|TRBV18|.|TRBD1
TGTGCCAGCTCACCTACCCTTGGGACAGGGGATGTCTCTGGAAACACCATATATTTT
CASSPTLGTGDVSGNTIYF
>TRBJ1-2|TRBV6-5|.|.
TGTGCCAGCAGTTCCGGACAGATTGGGGATGGCTACACCTTC
CASSSGQIGDGYTF
>TRBJ2-7|TRBV4-2|few|TRBD2
TGTGCCAGCAGCCTACAGGCGTGGCGGGAGAACTACGAGCAGTACTTC
CASSLQAWRENYEQYF
>TRBJ1-2|TRBV6-1|.|TRBD1
TGTGCCAGCAGTGCTACAGGGGTACGGGGCTACACCTTC
CASSATGVRGYTF
>TRBJ2-7|TRBV27|once|TRBD1
TGTGCCAGCAGTTGGGACAGGTCCTACGAGCAGTACTTC
CASSWDRSYEQYF
>TRBJ1-2|TRBV5-6|once|TRBD1
TGTGCCAGCAGCCTCCGGACAGGGGGGTACTATGGCTACACCTTC
CASSLRTGGYYGYTF
>TRBJ2-5|TRBV5-1|.|TRBD1
TGCGCCAGCAGCTTGGCTCCGGGACAGGGTGAGACCCAGTACTTC
CASSLAPGQGETQYF
>TRBJ1-3|TRBV14|.|.
TGTGCCAGCAGCCAAGGACAGCGCCCGCTCTCTGGAAACACCATATATTTT
CASSQGQRPLSGNTIYF